This T cell receptor beta chain was sequenced during a study of PD-L1 blockade in urothelial cancer. In the study overall: Most patients, twenty-five of 29, were males with bladder-origin cancer. Analysis of blood occurred 3 weeks (second dose) and 6 weeks after treatment start. T cells were recovered from blood samples at a median of roughly 150,000. Study findings and constraints: At the 3-week point, tumor-associated blood clones expanded more in durable-benefit patients.

With regard to this clone: What it binds is not known.

Trimming left V 5 bases short and J 4 bases short, with 8 bases between. The CDR3 spans 12 residues. CDR1 SGHTA and CDR2 FQGNSA come from the germline V gene. This sample's time point: pretreatment peripheral blood. Sequencing used immunoSEQ multiplex PCR; TCRdb keeps in-frame clones, though not all of them. The table lists some 71,000 clones, around 87% of them singletons. The input for sequencing was PBMCs, taken around atezolizumab (anti-PD-L1) treatment. This clonotype originated in a man in his fifties or sixties with urothelial cancer. The chain recombines TRBV7-2 with TRBJ2-5; D is uncertain. CDR3 nucleotide sequence: TGTGCCAGCAGCCCCCTCGGAGAGACCCAGTACTTC. Its translation: CASSPLGETQYF.